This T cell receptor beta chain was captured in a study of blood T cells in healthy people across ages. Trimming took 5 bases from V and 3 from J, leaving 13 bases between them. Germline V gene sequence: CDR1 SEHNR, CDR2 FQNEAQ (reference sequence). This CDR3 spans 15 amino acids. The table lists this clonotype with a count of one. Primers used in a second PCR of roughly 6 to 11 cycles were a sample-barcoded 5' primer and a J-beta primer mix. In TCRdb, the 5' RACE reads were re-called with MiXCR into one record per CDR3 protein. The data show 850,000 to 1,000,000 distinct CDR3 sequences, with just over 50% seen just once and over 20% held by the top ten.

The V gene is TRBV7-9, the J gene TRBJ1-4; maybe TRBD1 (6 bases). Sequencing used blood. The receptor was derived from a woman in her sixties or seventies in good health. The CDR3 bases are TGTGCCAGCAGCATAACAGGGATGTCTAATGAAAAACTGTTTTTT. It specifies CASSITGMSNEKLFF.